Below, 7 T cell receptor beta chains from the same sample are listed, as sequenced in a study of CD8+ T cells in alopecia areata (dated by TCRdb to the late 2010s). From alopecia areata patients, peripheral blood was collected along with lesional scalp punch biopsies. Library method: the immunoSEQ multiplex PCR assay. RNA was extracted from all samples and reverse transcribed into cDNA as template for TCR sequencing. TCRdb took this table from immuneACCESS and kept in-frame rearrangements with V and J called. Such tables lack part of the clones; where checked against another copy, unresolved V genes explain under half of the gap, and the rest is unexplained. The sample table contains some 11,000 clones; only one count was recorded for 50% to 60% of them. More than 13% of the sample lies in the top ten. The source material was skin. Receptors were obtained from a human donor with alopecia areata.

The CDR3 is CASSFFQGENSPLHF. The CDR3 DNA follows: TGTGCCAGCAGTTTCTTCCAGGGCGAGAATTCACCCCTCCACTTT. V and J are TRBV6-6 and TRBJ1-6; D is possibly TRBD1 (5 bases). V shed 4 bases and J shed 7 bases, with 14 bases lying between them. CDR1 and CDR2 (germline): MNHNY, SVGAGI (reference sequence). The CDR3 runs 15 residues.

The J gene is TRBJ2-5, the V gene TRBV18, with 7 bases matching TRBD1. CDR3 size: 15 residues. V shed 6 bases, J shed 4 bases, and the junction held 11 bases outside the gene matches. Germline-derived CDR1 and CDR2 are KGHSH and LQKENI. The CDR3 spells CASSPNTGAAETQYF. CDR3 in DNA: TGTGCCAGCTCGCCGAACACAGGGGCCGCAGAGACCCAGTACTTC.

This clone was picked up a small number of times. The chain couples TRBV25-1 to TRBJ2-1; D possibly corresponds to TRBD1 (6 bases). There are 13 residues in the CDR3. In germline, CDR1 is MGHDK, CDR2 SYGVNS. Trimming removed 4 bases at V and 7 bases at J, with 11 bases between. DNA of the CDR3: TGTGCCAGCAGTGCTCAGGGGAAAAATGAGCAGTTCTTC. Translated, it gives CASSAQGKNEQFF.

This clone was seen only a few times. The chain joins TRBV7-3 to TRBJ2-2, with TRBD1 identical over 7 bases. V dropped 3 bases and J dropped 3; count of bases not matched to a gene: 1. There are 14 residues in the CDR3. Germline V gene data show CDR1 as SGHTA and CDR2 as FQGTGA. DNA for the CDR3: TGTGCCAGCAGCTTGCAGGGGGACACCGGGGAGCTGTTTTTT. It specifies CASSLQGDTGELFF.

The chain is built from TRBV28 and TRBJ2-3; TRBD1 matches 7 bases. J was trimmed by 2 bases and V by 6 bases; bases with no gene match: 11. The CDR3 consists of 16 residues. The germline V gene has CDR1 MDHEN and CDR2 SYDVKM. CDR3 residues: CASRKGAGYNTDTQYF. CDR3 in DNA: TGTGCCAGCAGGAAGGGGGCCGGGTATAACACAGATACGCAGTATTTT.

The chain employs TRBV9 and TRBJ2-1; TRBD1 aligns across 8 bases. J gave up 4 bases and V 3 bases, and 6 bases lay outside the gene matches. This CDR3 region has 15 residues. The germline CDR1 and CDR2 sequences are SGDLS and YYNGEE. The CDR3: CASSADRGTYNEQFF. The CDR3 DNA reads TGTGCCAGCAGCGCAGACAGGGGAACTTACAATGAGCAGTTCTTC.

This clone was counted only a few times. The rearrangement links TRBV29-1 to TRBJ2-5; D is unresolved. The CDR3 covers 14 residues. The germline gives CDR1 SQVTM, CDR2 ANQGSEA. The germline V and J ends were trimmed by 4 bases and 0 bases, with 12 bases remaining between them. CDR3 amino acids: CSVVGLMYQETQYF. Here the CDR3 DNA reads TGCAGCGTTGTTGGGCTAATGTACCAAGAGACCCAGTACTTC.